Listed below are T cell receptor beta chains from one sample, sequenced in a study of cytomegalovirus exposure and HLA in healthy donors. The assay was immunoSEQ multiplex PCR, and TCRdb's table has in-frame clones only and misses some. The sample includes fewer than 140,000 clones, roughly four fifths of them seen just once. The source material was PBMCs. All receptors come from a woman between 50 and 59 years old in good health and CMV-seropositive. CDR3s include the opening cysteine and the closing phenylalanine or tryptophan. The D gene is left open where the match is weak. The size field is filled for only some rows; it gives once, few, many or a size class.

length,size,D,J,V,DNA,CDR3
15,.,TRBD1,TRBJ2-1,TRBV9,TGTGCCAGCAGCGTAGGGACAGGGACCTACAATGAGCAGTTCTTC,CASSVGTGTYNEQFF
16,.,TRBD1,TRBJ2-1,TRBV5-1,TGCGCCAGCACCCAACAGCCACAGGGGGCCTACAATGAGCAGTTCTTC,CASTQQPQGAYNEQFF
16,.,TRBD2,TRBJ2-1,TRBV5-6,TGTGCCAGCAGCCCTCGCTTAGCGGGGGCCTACAATGAGCAGTTCTTC,CASSPRLAGAYNEQFF
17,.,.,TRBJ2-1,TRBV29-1,TGCAGCGTTGAGGGGGACTTTCACTGGAGCTCCTACAATGAGCAGTTCTTC,CSVEGDFHWSSYNEQFF
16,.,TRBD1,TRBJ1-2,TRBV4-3,TGCGCCAGCAGCCAGGGGCTCGGGACAGGGGTCTATGGCTACACCTTC,CASSQGLGTGVYGYTF
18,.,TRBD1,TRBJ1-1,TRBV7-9,TGTGCCAGCAGCCGCCACACAGGGGGACTCTCCCCGAACACTGAAGCTTTCTTT,CASSRHTGGLSPNTEAFF
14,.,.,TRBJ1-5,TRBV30,TGTGCCTGGATGAGAGGGGGAAGCAATCAGCCCCAGCATTTT,CAWMRGGSNQPQHF
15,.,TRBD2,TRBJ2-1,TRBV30,TGTGCCTGGAGTCCCCTAGCGGGGGGGTACAATGAGCAGTTCTTC,CAWSPLAGGYNEQFF
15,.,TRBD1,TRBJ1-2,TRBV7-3,TGTGCCAGCAGCACGACAGGGGGCGCCGGCTATGGCTACACCTTC,CASSTTGGAGYGYTF
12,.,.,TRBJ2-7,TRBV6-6,TGTGCCTCCTCGGCAGGGGATCGGGAGCAGTACTTC,CASSAGDREQYF
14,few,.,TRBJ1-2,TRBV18,TGTGCCAGCTCACTGGGTGCAGGCCTCTATGGCTACACCTTC,CASSLGAGLYGYTF
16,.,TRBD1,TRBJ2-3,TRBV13,TGTGCCAGCAGCCTACGGGACAGTTATAGCACAGATACGCAGTATTTT,CASSLRDSYSTDTQYF
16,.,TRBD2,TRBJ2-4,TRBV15,TGTGCCACCAGCGCCCCTAGGGCGGGGGAACGTAACATTCAGTACTTC,CATSAPRAGERNIQYF
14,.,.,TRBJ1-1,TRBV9,TGTGCCAGCAGCGTGGAGGGGCGCAACACTGAAGCTTTCTTT,CASSVEGRNTEAFF
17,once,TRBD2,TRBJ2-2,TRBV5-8,TGTGCCAGCAGCCGCGGGGCTAGCGGACTTAACACCGGGGAGCTGTTTTTT,CASSRGASGLNTGELFF
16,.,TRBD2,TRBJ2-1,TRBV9,TGTGCCAGCAGCGGACAGACTAGCGGGGGGACCAATGAGCAGTTCTTC,CASSGQTSGGTNEQFF
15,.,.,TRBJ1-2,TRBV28,TGTGCCAGCAGCTCCTCCGGGACACCTCTATATGGCTACACCTTC,CASSSSGTPLYGYTF
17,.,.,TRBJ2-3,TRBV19,TGTGCCAGTAGTAAGACCCCGGACTTGTACAGCACAGATACGCAGTATTTT,CASSKTPDLYSTDTQYF
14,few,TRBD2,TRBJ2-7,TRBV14,TGTGCCAGCAGCCCGACTAGCGGGGCCTACGAGCAGTACTTC,CASSPTSGAYEQYF
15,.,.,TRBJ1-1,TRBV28,TGTGCCAGCAGTTTCCCCAGAGGGGGGAACACTGAAGCTTTCTTT,CASSFPRGGNTEAFF
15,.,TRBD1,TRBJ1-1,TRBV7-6,TGTGCCAGCAGCTTGTATCCAGGGGGCAACACTGAAGCTTTCTTT,CASSLYPGGNTEAFF
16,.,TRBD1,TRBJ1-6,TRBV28,TGTGCCAGCAAATTACCCGATTCCAGGGGGAGTTCACCCCTCCACTTT,CASKLPDSRGSSPLHF
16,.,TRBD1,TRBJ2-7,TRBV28,TGTGCCAGCAGTTTGGTCCCCCGGGACAGCACCTACGAGCAGTACTTC,CASSLVPRDSTYEQYF
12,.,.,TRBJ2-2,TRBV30,TGTGCCTGGACCTCCGTGACCGGGGAGCTGTTTTTT,CAWTSVTGELFF
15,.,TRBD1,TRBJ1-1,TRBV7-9,TGTGCCAGCAGCCAAGGGGGCGAAGGGGACACTGAAGCTTTCTTT,CASSQGGEGDTEAFF
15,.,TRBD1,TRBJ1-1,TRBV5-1,TGCGCCAGCAGCGGGGGTCCAGGGGGAGGCACTGAAGCTTTCTTT,CASSGGPGGGTEAFF
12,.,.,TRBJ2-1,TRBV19,TGTGCCAGTAGTACAGGCTACAATGAGCAGTTCTTC,CASSTGYNEQFF
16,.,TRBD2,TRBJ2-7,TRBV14,TGTGCCAGCAGCCAAGGGACTAGCGGGGGCTCCTACGAGCAGTACTTC,CASSQGTSGGSYEQYF
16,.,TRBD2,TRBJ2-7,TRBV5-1,TGCGCCAGCAGCCTAAGACTAGCGGGGGAACCCTACGAGCAGTACTTC,CASSLRLAGEPYEQYF
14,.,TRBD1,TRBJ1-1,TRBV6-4,TGTGCCAGCAGGCCGGGACAGGACAACACTGAAGCTTTCTTT,CASRPGQDNTEAFF
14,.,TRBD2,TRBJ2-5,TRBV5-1,TGCGCCAGCAGCTTCTTAGCGGGGATAGAGACCCAGTACTTC,CASSFLAGIETQYF
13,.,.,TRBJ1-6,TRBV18,TGTGCCAGCTCACCACTAACTACCTCACCCCTCCACTTT,CASSPLTTSPLHF
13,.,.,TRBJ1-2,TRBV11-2,TGTGCCAGCAGCCCTCAGGAGGACTATGGCTACACCTTC,CASSPQEDYGYTF
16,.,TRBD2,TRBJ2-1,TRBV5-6,TGTGCCAGCAGCTTGGCCCTAGCGGGGGGTCACAATGAGCAGTTCTTC,CASSLALAGGHNEQFF
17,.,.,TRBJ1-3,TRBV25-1,TGTGCCAGCACTCAAACCGCCACAGGGCTCTCTGGAAACACCATATATTTT,CASTQTATGLSGNTIYF
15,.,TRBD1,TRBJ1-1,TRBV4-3,TGCGCCAGCAGCCATAAGACAGGGGGCAGGGCTGAAGCTTTCTTT,CASSHKTGGRAEAFF
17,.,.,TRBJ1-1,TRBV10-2,TGCGCCAGCACTGGGGCCACAGGGCAACTCTGGGATTCTGAAGCTTTCTTT,CASTGATGQLWDSEAFF
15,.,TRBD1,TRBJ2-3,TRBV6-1,TGTGCCGGAGGTGGCGGGACAGGCCACACAGATACGCAGTATTTT,CAGGGGTGHTDTQYF
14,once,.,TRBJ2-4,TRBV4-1,TGCGCCAGCAGCCACCGGGGTGCCAAAAACATTCAGTACTTC,CASSHRGAKNIQYF
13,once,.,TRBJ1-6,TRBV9,TGTGCCAGCAGCGTAGCGCGGGAGTCACCCCTCCACTTT,CASSVARESPLHF
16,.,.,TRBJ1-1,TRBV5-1,TGCGCCAGCACATTGCAACCCGGGACAAGGAACACTGAAGCTTTCTTT,CASTLQPGTRNTEAFF
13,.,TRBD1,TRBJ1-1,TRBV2,TGTGCCGGGGGATACAGGGGGGGGACTGAAGCTTTCTTT,CAGGYRGGTEAFF